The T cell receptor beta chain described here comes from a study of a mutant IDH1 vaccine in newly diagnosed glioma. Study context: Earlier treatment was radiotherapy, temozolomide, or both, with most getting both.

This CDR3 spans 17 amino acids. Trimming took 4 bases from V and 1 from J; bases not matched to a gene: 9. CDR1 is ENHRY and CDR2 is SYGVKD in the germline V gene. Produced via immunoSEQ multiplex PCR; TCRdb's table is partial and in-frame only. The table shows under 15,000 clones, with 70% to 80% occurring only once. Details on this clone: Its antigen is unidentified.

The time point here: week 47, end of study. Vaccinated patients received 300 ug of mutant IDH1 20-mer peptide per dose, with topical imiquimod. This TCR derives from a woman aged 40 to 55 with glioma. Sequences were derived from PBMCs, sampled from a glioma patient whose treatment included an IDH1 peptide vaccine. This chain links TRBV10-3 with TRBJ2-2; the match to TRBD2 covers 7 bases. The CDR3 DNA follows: TGTGCCATCAGTGGGAAAGCGGGGACGTGGAACACCGGGGAGCTGTTTTTT. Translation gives CAISGKAGTWNTGELFF.